This T cell receptor (beta chain) was recorded in a study of T-cell memory formation after mild COVID-19. There are 16 residues in the CDR3. V was pared by 2 bases and J by 6 bases, with 7 bases of the junction left unmatched. This clonotype came up a few times. TCRdb re-called the 5' RACE reads with MiXCR, one entry per CDR3 protein. The sample records hundreds of thousands of distinct CDR3 sequences, 18% being singletons. Sequencing was carried out using PBMCs or a T cell subset sorted from them (not recorded which). This TCR derives from an adult woman who had mild COVID-19 (a few samples of this study predate the infection). Cell type and time point are not known. V is TRBV23-1 and J is TRBJ2-3; 11 positions match TRBD2. TRBV23-1 is an ORF, and what it does is uncertain. The CDR3 region is CASSQLAGGKVDTQYF. The DNA for the CDR3 is TGCGCCAGCAGTCAACTAGCGGGGGGAAAGGTGGATACGCAGTATTTT.